This paragraph reports one T cell receptor (beta chain). This clone was seen a single time. The antigen it recognizes is unknown. Per-base quality was not reported, and no clone a single base away is much larger than it. This sample is drawn from a study of blood T cell repertoires in COVID-19 (dated by TCRdb to 2019 to 2021). At the level of the whole study: The collaborator samples originated in the United States, Italy and Spain and spanned the acute and convalescent phases of COVID-19. A freely available public database, intended as a resource for researchers studying the immune response to SARS-CoV-2, is where the repertoires were released. The dataset comprised deeply sampled blood TCRbeta repertoires from subjects exposed to, actively infected with, or recovered from COVID-19. A de-identified subject ID, COVID-19 status, age in years and sex were almost always included in the sample metadata. Samples came from the ongoing ImmuneRACE study (first 160 participants) plus 1,254 subjects from 6 global collaborators. HLA class I and class II types, where available, came from metadata supplied by the sample provider rather than from assay-based typing. The prospective study material was composed of cDNA or gDNA derived from T cells, B-cell-depleted T cells, or PBMCs.

Deletion took 0 bases off V and 8 bases off J, with a span of 11 bases between the germline ends. The germline V gene (reference sequence) supplies CDR1 SEHNR and CDR2 FQNEAQ. From its cysteine to its phenylalanine, the CDR3 spans 14 amino acids. Of the read, only the CDR3 DNA is kept; its 42 bases are in frame from base 1. The investigation overall reported the following: How much clinical and demographic metadata was included differed by source and by participant, and the metadata was provided uncurated.

TCRbeta CDR3 regions were amplified from genomic DNA by means of the immunoSEQ Assay, a bias-controlled multiplex PCR. Regarding the original processing steps: The number of nucleated cells in each sample was estimated by amplification of reference gene primers within the assay. Sequence reads were collapsed and filtered to measure the absolute abundance of every unique TCRbeta CDR3 rearrangement. For each sample, productive Simpson clonality was calculated by taking the square root of Simpson's diversity index across productive rearrangements. TCRdb stores this immuneACCESS table with in-frame sequences only. Part of the clones is absent; in the studies checked, under half of the shortfall reflects unresolved V genes, and no reason is known for the rest. Clone size and V and J calls were adopted from that table, with D and trimming inferred from the DNA. The sample has some 60,000 clones on record, approximately 84% of them singletons. In total, the top ten clones hold roughly a tenth of the sample.

At one collaborating source in Seattle, patients were enrolled during active infection and were followed longitudinally through the course of disease. Each collaborating institution followed its own protocols to collect whole blood in K2EDTA tubes. Collaborator samples were shipped for TCRbeta analysis as frozen whole blood, isolated PBMCs, or DNA extracted from either sample type. Sequenced input: peripheral blood. This sequence originates from a man older than 75 with COVID-19, enrolled during active disease. The rearranged chain carries TRBV7-9 and TRBJ1-3; a weak D assignment points to TRBD1 (5 bases agree). In nucleotides, the sequence is TGTGCCAGCAGCTTAGCGGGGCCGGGAGACACCATATATTTT. Translated, it reads CASSLAGPGDTIYF.